What follows are 16 T cell receptor beta chains derived from one specimen sequenced in a study of blood T cell repertoires in COVID-19. TCRdb's table, derived via immunoSEQ multiplex PCR, lists solely in-frame clones and lacks some. The table lists about 130,000 clones, about 80% of them singletons, with around 4.1% in the top ten. The sample comprised peripheral blood. Every receptor here comes from a woman between 45 and 65 years old with acute or convalescent COVID-19.

The chain carries TRBV5-8 and TRBJ1-4; D possibly corresponds to TRBD1 (6 bases). This CDR3 comprises 19 residues. V shed 3 bases and J shed 2 bases, with 23 bases lying between them. Germline V lookup: CDR1 SGHTS, CDR2 YDEGEE. This CDR3 reads CASSYTGLVVVPTNEKLFF. The CDR3 coding sequence is TGTGCCAGCAGCTATACAGGGTTAGTGGTTGTTCCGACTAATGAAAAACTGTTTTTT.

V is TRBV12-3 or TRBV12-4 and J is TRBJ1-2; the match to TRBD1 covers 7 bases. V shed 6 bases and J 7 bases; nucleotides not matched to a gene: 8. The CDR3 has 13 residues. The CDR3 DNA reads as TGTGCCAGCAGCCTAGGCCAGGGGGTTGGCTACACCTTC. Encoded protein: CASSLGQGVGYTF.

The chain links TRBV18 to TRBJ1-1; TRBD1 is a possible D gene (6 bases). The CDR3 consists of 15 residues. Per the germline V gene, CDR1 is KGHSH and CDR2 is LQKENI. Trimming cost V 4 bases and J 7 bases, with 19 bases left between them. The CDR3 reads CASSLSGTIMNEAFF. DNA for the CDR3: TGTGCCAGCTCACTGTCCGGGACAATTATGAATGAAGCTTTCTTT.

There are a few counts of this clone. The chain links TRBV2 to TRBJ1-3; D gene ambiguous. Germline V gene data show CDR1 as SNHLY and CDR2 as FYNNEI. Trimming stripped 3 bases from V and 0 bases from J, with 9 bases between. CDR3 length equals 15 residues. In nucleotides, the CDR3 is TGTGCCAGCAGTGATTCCGGGAGCTCTGGAAACACCATATATTTT. It codes for CASSDSGSSGNTIYF.

The V and J genes are TRBV18 and TRBJ2-1; 9 nucleotides line up with TRBD2. The germline V gene encodes CDR1 KGHSH and CDR2 LQKENI. There are 17 residues in the CDR3. Trimming at V came to 4 bases and at J to 2 bases, leaving 9 bases not matched to a gene. The CDR3 reads CASSQRSGGHAYNEQFF. CDR3 in DNA: TGTGCCAGCTCACAAAGAAGCGGGGGGCACGCCTACAATGAGCAGTTCTTC.

This chain uses TRBV13 with TRBJ1-1; no clear D. This CDR3 contains 15 residues. The V end lost 3 bases, the J end lost 1 base, and 12 bases lay between the germline ends. CDR1 and CDR2 (germline): PRHDT, FYEKMQ (reference sequence). In nucleotides, the CDR3 is TGTGCCAGCAGCTTTAAGGCCTCAGGGAACACTGAAGCTTTCTTT. This gives the protein CASSFKASGNTEAFF.

The chain joins TRBV3-1 (or the pseudogene TRBV3-2) to TRBJ2-7, with D perhaps matching TRBD2 (5 bases). The CDR3 sequence is 17 residues long. Germline V gene data show CDR1 as LGHDT and CDR2 as YNNKEL (reference sequence). V gave up 5 bases and J gave up 0 bases, with 20 bases separating them. CDR3 region: CASSAGKLRARSYEQYF. The CDR3 DNA reads as TGTGCCAGCAGCGCCGGGAAACTTCGCGCCCGCTCCTACGAGCAGTACTTC.

This clone was detected a few times. The chain joins TRBV27 to TRBJ2-7; D gene unclear. The germline V gene encodes CDR1 MNHEY and CDR2 SMNVEV (reference sequence). This CDR3 is 13 amino acids long. V was cut by 3 bases and J by 7 bases, with 13 bases left in between. The CDR3: CASSFDGSWEQYF. The CDR3 DNA reads TGTGCCAGCAGTTTTGACGGGTCCTGGGAGCAGTACTTC.

This sequence joins TRBV11-3 and TRBJ2-2; 9 positions match TRBD2. Germline lookup yields CDR1 SGHNT and CDR2 YENEEA. V shed 4 bases, J shed 5 bases, and the junction held 8 bases outside the gene matches. The CDR3 covers 16 residues. The CDR3 nucleotides are TGTGCCAGCAGCTCCTCCGGGACTAGCAGAACCGGGGAGCTGTTTTTT. Protein product: CASSSSGTSRTGELFF.

V usage is TRBV18 and J usage is TRBJ1-6, with a possible D match to TRBD1 (6 bases). This CDR3 contains 17 residues. Germline assignment: CDR1 KGHSH and CDR2 LQKENI. V was trimmed by 0 bases and J by 6 bases, leaving 15 bases between them. CDR3 sequence reads: CASSPPSGGAFNSPLHF. The CDR3 DNA sequence: TGTGCCAGCTCACCACCTTCGGGGGGCGCCTTTAATTCACCCCTCCACTTT.

The CDR3 spells CASSEGTNTGELFF. CDR3 DNA sequence: TGTGCCAGTTCGGAGGGAACGAACACCGGGGAGCTGTTTTTT. The rearrangement uses TRBV28 and TRBJ2-2, with D perhaps TRBD2 (6 bases). The germline gives CDR1 MDHEN, CDR2 SYDVKM. CDR3 length equals 14 residues. Trimming took 9 bases from V and 0 from J, leaving 11 bases between them.

The V call is TRBV18, the J call TRBJ2-3; 9 bases line up with TRBD1. Germline CDR1 is KGHSH and CDR2 is LQKENI. The CDR3 spans 13 residues. Trimming cost V 6 bases and J 15 bases; bases outside gene matches: 13. The CDR3 sequence: CASSREPGQGNYF. The CDR3 nucleotides read TGTGCCAGCTCTCGAGAACCGGGACAGGGTAACTATTTT.

The chain couples TRBV6-5 to TRBJ2-1, with TRBD2 matching over 9 bases. J lost 7 bases, V lost 0 bases, and 4 bases had no gene match. This CDR3 contains 15 residues. The germline gives CDR1 MNHEY, CDR2 SVGAGI. The CDR3 DNA follows: TGTGCCAGCAGTTACTCTCGACTAGCGGCAAATGAGCAGTTCTTC. Its translation is CASSYSRLAANEQFF.

Only a few counts were recorded for this clone. The genes are TRBV4-1 and TRBJ1-1, with no clear D. CDR1 and CDR2 (germline): MGHRA, YSYEKL. Trimming left V 1 base short and J 7 bases short, with 16 bases between. This CDR3 is 15 amino acids long. The CDR3 loop reads CASSQALVGGDEAFF. CDR3 DNA: TGCGCCAGCAGCCAAGCCCTGGTCGGAGGCGATGAAGCTTTCTTT.

This sequence joins TRBV6-6 and TRBJ1-5, with 8 positions matching TRBD1. This CDR3 contains 16 residues. Germline loops: CDR1 MNHNY, CDR2 SVGAGI (reference sequence). V trimming: 6 bases; J trimming: 5 bases; junction bases outside the gene matches: 12. CDR3 nucleotide sequence: TGTGCCAGCAGGTTCGGTAGGCAGGGGGCACATCAGCCCCAGCATTTT. Its protein is CASRFGRQGAHQPQHF.

The V call is TRBV3-1 (or the pseudogene TRBV3-2), the J call TRBJ1-5; D may be TRBD1 (5 bases). V lost 2 bases and J lost 2, with 16 bases in between. The CDR3 sequence is 17 residues long. The germline CDR1 and CDR2 sequences are LGHDT and YNNKEL (reference sequence). The CDR3 DNA is TGTGCCAGCAGCCAATCCGGGACTCCGGATGGCAATCAGCCCCAGCATTTT. Translated: CASSQSGTPDGNQPQHF.